This T cell receptor beta chain stems from a study of Graves' ophthalmopathy and Graves' hyperthyroidism. CDR1 is MNHNS and CDR2 is SASEGT in the germline V gene. The CDR3 spans 14 residues. J lost 3 bases, V lost 5 bases, and 7 bases had no gene match. Included hyperthyroidism patients were aged 18 to 65 and newly diagnosed (under 2 months' duration). If patients had other autoimmune diseases, uncontrolled infections, pregnancy or lactation, they were excluded. Researchers took RNA transcripts and amplified TCR beta CDR3 regions from them. Second-round multiplex PCR came after a first-round RT-PCR that employed HTBI primers. One entry per CDR3 protein, called by TCRdb with MiXCR from the multiplex PCR reads. This table has about 500,000 distinct CDR3 sequences, 39% appearing once. This clonotype was seen many times.

V is TRBV6-1 and J is TRBJ2-7, with 7 bases lining up with TRBD2. This TCR came from an adult man with Graves' hyperthyroidism. Sequences were obtained from peripheral blood or thyroid tissue (not recorded which). CDR3 loop: CASSLRTRVYEQYF. CDR3 coding DNA: TGTGCCAGCAGTTTAAGGACTAGGGTCTACGAGCAGTACTTC.